The clone carrying this TCR beta chain was seen a handful of times. Its specificity is unknown. MiXCR, applied by TCRdb to the 5' RACE reads, yields one record per CDR3 protein. The top ten hold around two fifths of the sample, which has tens of thousands of distinct CDR3 sequences, about 15% seen once. Germline lookup yields CDR1 MGHRA and CDR2 YSYEKL. There are 15 residues in the CDR3. The V end was cut by 4 bases, the J end by 5 bases, with 17 bases between. The sample belongs to a study of T-cell memory formation after mild COVID-19. Background on the study: Largely donor-specific TCR clusters were found. Study observations and caveats: Clones which contracted sat mainly in CM and EM if CD4+, and in EMRA if CD8+. The appearance of some responding clones in pre-infection memory suggested that cross-reactive memory joined.

The chain employs TRBV4-1 and TRBJ2-5, with a weak D call TRBD2 (6 bases). The specimen was PBMCs or a T cell subset sorted from them (not recorded which). The TCR sequence derives from a young man who had mild COVID-19 (a few samples of this study predate the infection). Cell type and time point are not known. CDR3 DNA sequence: TGCGCCAGCAGCCGCTACTGGAGGGTCGGGGAGACCCAGTACTTC. It is translated as CASSRYWRVGETQYF.